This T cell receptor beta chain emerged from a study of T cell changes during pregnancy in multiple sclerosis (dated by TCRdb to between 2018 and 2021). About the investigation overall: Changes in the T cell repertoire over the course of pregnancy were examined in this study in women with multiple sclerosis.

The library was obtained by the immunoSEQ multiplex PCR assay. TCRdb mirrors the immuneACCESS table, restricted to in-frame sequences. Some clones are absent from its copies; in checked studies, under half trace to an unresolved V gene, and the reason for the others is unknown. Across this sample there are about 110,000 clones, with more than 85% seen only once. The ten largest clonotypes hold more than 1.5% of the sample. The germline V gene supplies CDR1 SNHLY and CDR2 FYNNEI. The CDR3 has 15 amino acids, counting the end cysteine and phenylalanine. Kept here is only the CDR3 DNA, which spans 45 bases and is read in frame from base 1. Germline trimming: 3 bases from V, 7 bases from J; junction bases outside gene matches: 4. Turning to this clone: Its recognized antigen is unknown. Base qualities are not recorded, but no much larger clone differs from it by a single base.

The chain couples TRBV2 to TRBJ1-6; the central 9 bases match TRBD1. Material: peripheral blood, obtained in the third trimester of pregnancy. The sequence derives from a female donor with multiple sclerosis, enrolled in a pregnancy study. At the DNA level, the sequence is TGTGCCAGCAGTGATTCTGGACAGGGGAATTCACCCCTCCACTTT. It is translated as CASSDSGQGNSPLHF.